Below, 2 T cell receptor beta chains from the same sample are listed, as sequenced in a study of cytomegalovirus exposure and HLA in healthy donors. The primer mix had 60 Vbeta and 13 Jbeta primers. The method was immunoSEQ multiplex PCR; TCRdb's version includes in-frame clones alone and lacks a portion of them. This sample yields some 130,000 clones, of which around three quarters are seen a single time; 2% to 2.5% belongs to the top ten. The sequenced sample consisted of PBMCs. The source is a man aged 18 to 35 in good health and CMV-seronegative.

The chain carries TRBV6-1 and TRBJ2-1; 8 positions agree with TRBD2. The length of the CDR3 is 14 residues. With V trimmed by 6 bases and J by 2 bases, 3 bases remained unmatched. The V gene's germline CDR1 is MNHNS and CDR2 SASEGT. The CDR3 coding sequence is TGTGCCAGCAGCCGCGGGGGGCCCTACAATGAGCAGTTCTTC. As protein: CASSRGGPYNEQFF.

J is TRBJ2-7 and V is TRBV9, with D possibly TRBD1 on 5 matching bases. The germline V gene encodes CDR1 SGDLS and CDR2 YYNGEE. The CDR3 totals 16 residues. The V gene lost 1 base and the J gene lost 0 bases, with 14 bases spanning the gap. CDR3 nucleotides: TGTGCCAGCAGCGTACTTGACAGCGTGCTCTCCTACGAGCAGTACTTC. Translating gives CASSVLDSVLSYEQYF.